Shown below are 14 T cell receptor beta chains from a single sample sequenced in a study of vaccination effects on CD4 cells after COVID-19. The antigens for these receptors are not known. The culture ran for around ten days before CD4+ T cells were isolated. The cohort was immunized with two doses of either the BNT162b2 or mRNA-1273 vaccine. Only in-frame clones appear in the TCRdb table, and some are missing; sequencing was by immunoSEQ multiplex PCR. The sample records more than 60,000 clones, over 70% being singletons. The starting material was CD4+ T cells from PBMCs cultured without peptide, obtained after COVID-19 vaccination. The receptors derive from a human donor who received a COVID-19 vaccine.

In DNA form, the CDR3 reads TGTGCCAGCAGTGAAGAGGACGGCGGGTGGGACACCATATATTTT. This encodes CASSEEDGGWDTIYF. The gene calls are TRBV6-1 and TRBJ1-3; the D is unclear. The CDR3 totals 15 residues. Trimming removed 1 base at V and 8 bases at J, with 15 bases between. Germline-derived CDR1 and CDR2 are MNHNS and SASEGT.

This clone was observed a handful of times. The CDR3 DNA reads TGTGCCAGCAGTTATCAGGGGAACACTGAAGCTTTCTTT. Translating gives CASSYQGNTEAFF. This chain links TRBV6-5 with TRBJ1-1; maybe TRBD1 (5 bases). Trimming took off 3 bases at V and 1 base at J, with 6 bases between the two ends. Germline CDR1 and CDR2: MNHEY and SVGAGI. The CDR3 has 13 amino acids.

The chain recombines TRBV9 with TRBJ1-1, with unresolved D. The CDR3 is made up of 15 amino acids. Germline V gene data show CDR1 as SGDLS and CDR2 as YYNGEE. Trimming took off 4 bases at V and 1 base at J, with 14 bases between the two ends. As DNA, the CDR3 is TGTGCCAGCAGCCCTTACGACGGCAGGAACACTGAAGCTTTCTTT. It translates to CASSPYDGRNTEAFF.

The genes are TRBV9 and TRBJ1-3; a possible D gene is TRBD1 (6 bases). The length of the CDR3 is 17 residues. Germline loops: CDR1 SGDLS, CDR2 YYNGEE. The V gene lost 2 bases and the J gene lost 0 bases, with 15 bases spanning the gap. For the CDR3, the DNA is TGTGCCAGCAGCGTTAAAGACAGGCGTATCTCTGGAAACACCATATATTTT. It specifies CASSVKDRRISGNTIYF.

This clone is deemed medium-sized. The chain combines TRBV27 with TRBJ1-2; D gene unclear. CDR1 and CDR2 (germline): MNHEY, SMNVEV (reference sequence). The germline V and J ends were trimmed by 2 bases and 8 bases, with 12 bases remaining between them. The CDR3 runs to 13 residues. The CDR3 protein is CASSLVGSRGYTF. As DNA, the CDR3 is TGTGCCAGCAGTTTAGTGGGGAGCCGGGGCTACACCTTC.

V usage is TRBV18 and J usage is TRBJ2-5; the match to TRBD2 covers 10 bases. With V trimmed by 5 bases and J by 5 bases, 8 bases remained unmatched. CDR1 is KGHSH, CDR2 LQKENI, per germline. The CDR3 loop spans 15 amino acids. The CDR3 region has the DNA TGTGCCAGCTCAGTCGGACTAGCGGCGGGGGAGACCCAGTACTTC. Translated: CASSVGLAAGETQYF.

This chain connects TRBV3-1 (or the pseudogene TRBV3-2) to TRBJ2-2; maybe TRBD2 (5 bases). Germline loops: CDR1 LGHDT, CDR2 YNNKEL (reference sequence). The ends were cut back, 1 base at V and 14 bases at J, with 14 bases in the middle. The CDR3 consists of 13 residues. The CDR3 DNA reads TGTGCCAGCAGCCAAGGTGTGGACGGGGTCCTGTTTTTT. Translating gives CASSQGVDGVLFF.

This clone appeared once. This sequence joins TRBV2 and TRBJ2-6; no definite D call. Germline V gene data show CDR1 as SNHLY and CDR2 as FYNNEI. Deletions cut 6 bases from V and 0 bases from J, with 6 bases between. The CDR3 has 14 amino acids. The CDR3 bases are TGTGCCAGCAGGACCAACTCTGGGGCCAACGTCCTGACTTTC. Its protein product is CASRTNSGANVLTF.

This clone turned up a few times. The rearrangement joins TRBV15 to TRBJ2-2, with TRBD1 identical over 7 bases. V shed 5 bases, J shed 5 bases, and the junction held 5 bases outside the gene matches. Germline CDR1 and CDR2: LNHNV and YYDKDF (reference sequence). The CDR3 spans 14 residues. The CDR3 loop is CATSDRALTGELFF. CDR3 sequence (DNA): TGTGCCACCAGCGACAGGGCGTTGACCGGGGAGCTGTTTTTT.

The gene calls are TRBV5-4 and TRBJ1-2, with D tentatively TRBD1 (5 bases). CDR1 and CDR2 (germline): SGHNT, YYREEE (reference sequence). V lost 4 bases and J 7 bases, leaving 17 bases between the germline ends. The CDR3 length is 14 residues. The CDR3 DNA is TGTGCCAGCAGCGTCGTGCCGGGGCAGGGTGGCTACACCTTC. This encodes CASSVVPGQGGYTF.

This clone was detected a few times. The chain carries TRBV28 and TRBJ2-7; D perhaps matches TRBD2 (6 bases). The CDR3 is 14 amino acids. V lost 6 bases and J 1 base, leaving 13 bases between the germline ends. CDR1 MDHEN and CDR2 SYDVKM come from the germline V gene. The CDR3, as DNA: TGTGCCAGCAGCCCCGGGACTTTTTCCTACGAGCAGTACGTC. This gives the protein CASSPGTFSYEQYV.

This clone was counted only a few times. This chain joins TRBV30 and TRBJ1-5; 8 bases line up with TRBD1. Germline CDR1 GTSNPN, CDR2 SVGIG (reference sequence). Germline trimming cut 4 bases from V and 5 bases from J; bases unmatched to any gene: 4. CDR3 length: 13 residues. CDR3 in amino acids: CAWNGQGDQPQHF. In DNA, the CDR3 is TGTGCCTGGAACGGACAGGGCGATCAGCCCCAGCATTTT.

The chain employs TRBV7-8 and TRBJ1-6; no firm D call. This CDR3 contains 17 residues. In germline, CDR1 is SGHVS, CDR2 FQNEAQ. Trimming took 0 bases from V and 0 from J, leaving 9 bases between them. The CDR3 sequence is CASSLAWVSSYNSPLHF. The CDR3 coding sequence is TGTGCCAGCAGCTTAGCGTGGGTGAGCTCCTATAATTCACCCCTCCACTTT.

As concerns this clone: This CDR3 is also generated by other DNA sequences in the sample. The chain is built from TRBV5-1 and TRBJ1-1; 7 bases are a match to TRBD1. Germline V gene sequence: CDR1 SGHRS, CDR2 YFSETQ. The V segment lost 4 bases and the J segment 1 base; nucleotides outside the gene matches: 4. This CDR3 contains 14 residues. The CDR3 nucleotides are TGCGCCAGCAGCCTGGGGACAGAGAACACTGAAGCTTTCTTT. Protein product: CASSLGTENTEAFF.